This T cell receptor (beta chain) was identified in a study of cytomegalovirus exposure and HLA in healthy donors. Overall study findings and caveats: At a 0.05 false discovery rate, a later analysis found 16,951 TCR beta sequences to be associated with HLA alleles.

13 Jbeta primers and 60 Vbeta primers were used for the PCR. Sequenced by immunoSEQ multiplex PCR; TCRdb stores in-frame clones only, minus some. This sample lists about 35,000 clones; its ten largest clones have 4.5%. CDR3 size: 12 residues. Trimming removed 4 bases from V and 2 bases from J, with 6 bases in between. CDR1 KGHSH and CDR2 LQKENI come from the germline V gene. In the case of this clone: Its antigen is not known.

The chain links TRBV18 to TRBJ2-7; D is unclear. The sample taken for sequencing was PBMCs. The sequence was collected from a middle-aged woman in good health and CMV-seropositive. As DNA, the CDR3 is TGTGCCAGCTCACAGACAACCTACGAGCAGTACTTC. Translating it yields CASSQTTYEQYF. The entire variable domain, with the rest obtained from reference TRBV18 and TRBJ2-7, is as follows: NAGVMQNPRHLVRRRGQEARLRCSPMKGHSHVYWYRQLPEEGLKFMVYLQKENIIDESGMPKERFSAEFPKEGPSILRIQQVVRGDSAAYFCASSQTTYEQYFGPGTRLTVT.